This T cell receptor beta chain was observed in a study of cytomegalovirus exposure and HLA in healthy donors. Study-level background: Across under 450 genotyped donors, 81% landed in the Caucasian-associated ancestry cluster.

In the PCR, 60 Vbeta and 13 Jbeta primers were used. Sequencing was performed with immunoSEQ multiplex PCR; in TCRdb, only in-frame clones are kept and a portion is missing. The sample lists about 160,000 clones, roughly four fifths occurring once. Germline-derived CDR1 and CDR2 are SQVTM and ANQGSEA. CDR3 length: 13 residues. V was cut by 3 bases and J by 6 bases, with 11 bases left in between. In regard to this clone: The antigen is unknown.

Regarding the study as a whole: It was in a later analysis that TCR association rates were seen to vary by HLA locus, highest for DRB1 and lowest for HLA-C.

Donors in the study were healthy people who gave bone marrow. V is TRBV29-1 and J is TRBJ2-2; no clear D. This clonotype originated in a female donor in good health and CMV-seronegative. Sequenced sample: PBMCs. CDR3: CSVEVRRPGELFF. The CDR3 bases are TGCAGCGTTGAGGTTCGGCGGCCCGGGGAGCTGTTTTTT.